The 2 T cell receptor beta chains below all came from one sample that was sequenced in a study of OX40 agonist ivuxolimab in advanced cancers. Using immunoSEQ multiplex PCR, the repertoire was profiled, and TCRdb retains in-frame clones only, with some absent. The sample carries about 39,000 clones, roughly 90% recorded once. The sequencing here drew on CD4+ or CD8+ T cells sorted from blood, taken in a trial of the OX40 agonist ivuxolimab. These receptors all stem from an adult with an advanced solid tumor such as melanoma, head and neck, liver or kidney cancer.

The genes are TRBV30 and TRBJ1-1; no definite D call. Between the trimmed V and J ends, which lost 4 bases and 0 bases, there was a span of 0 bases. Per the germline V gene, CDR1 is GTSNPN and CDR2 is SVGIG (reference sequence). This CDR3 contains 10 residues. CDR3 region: CAWMNTEAFF. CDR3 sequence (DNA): TGTGCCTGGATGAACACTGAAGCTTTCTTT.

The CDR3 reads CASSQGTSGSRLDTQYF. The CDR3 region has the DNA TGCGCCAGCAGCCAAGGGACTAGCGGGAGCCGGCTCGATACGCAGTATTTT. The chain has TRBV4-1 and TRBJ2-3, with 13 bases aligning to TRBD2. CDR1 is MGHRA, CDR2 YSYEKL, per germline. V shed 1 base and J 6 bases; nucleotides not matched to a gene: 7. This CDR3 comprises 17 residues.